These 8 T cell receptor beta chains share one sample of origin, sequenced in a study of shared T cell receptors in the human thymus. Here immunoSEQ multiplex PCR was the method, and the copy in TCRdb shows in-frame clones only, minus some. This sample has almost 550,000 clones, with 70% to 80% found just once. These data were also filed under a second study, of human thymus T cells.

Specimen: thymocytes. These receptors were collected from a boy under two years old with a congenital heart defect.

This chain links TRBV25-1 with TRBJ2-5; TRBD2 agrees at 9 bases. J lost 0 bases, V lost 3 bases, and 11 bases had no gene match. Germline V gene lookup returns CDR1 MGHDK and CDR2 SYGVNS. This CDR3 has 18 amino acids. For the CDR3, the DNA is TGTGCCAGCAGTGACCCTAGCGGGAACCTAAATAACCAAGAGACCCAGTACTTC. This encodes CASSDPSGNLNNQETQYF.

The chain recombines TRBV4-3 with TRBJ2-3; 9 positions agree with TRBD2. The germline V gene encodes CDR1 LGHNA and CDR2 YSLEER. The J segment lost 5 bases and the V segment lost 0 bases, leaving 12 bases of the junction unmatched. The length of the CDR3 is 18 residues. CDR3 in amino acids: CASSQELFMREGGDTQYF. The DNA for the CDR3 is TGCGCCAGCAGCCAAGAACTGTTTATGCGGGAGGGCGGAGATACGCAGTATTTT.

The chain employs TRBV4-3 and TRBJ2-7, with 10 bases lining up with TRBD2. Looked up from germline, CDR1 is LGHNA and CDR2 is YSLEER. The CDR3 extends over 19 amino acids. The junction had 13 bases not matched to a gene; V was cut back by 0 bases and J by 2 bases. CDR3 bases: TGCGCCAGCAGCCAAGATAGAAGCGGGAGGGCCTCTAGGACCTACGAGCAGTACTTC. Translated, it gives CASSQDRSGRASRTYEQYF.

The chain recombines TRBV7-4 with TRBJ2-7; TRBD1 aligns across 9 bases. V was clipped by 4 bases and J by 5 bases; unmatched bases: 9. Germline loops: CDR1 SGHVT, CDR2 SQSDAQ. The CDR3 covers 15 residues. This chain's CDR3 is CASSSLRDRENEQYF. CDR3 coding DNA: TGTGCCAGCAGCTCACTCCGGGACAGGGAAAACGAGCAGTACTTC.

CDR3 sequence reads: CAWSVRPSGIGSPDTQYF. CDR3 nucleotides: TGTGCCTGGAGTGTACGGCCTAGCGGGATTGGTTCGCCAGATACGCAGTATTTT. The chain is built from TRBV30 and TRBJ2-3, with TRBD2 matching over 9 bases. This CDR3 contains 18 residues. The V gene end was trimmed by 0 bases and the J gene end by 4 bases; junction bases not matched to a gene: 14. Germline lookup yields CDR1 GTSNPN and CDR2 SVGIG (reference sequence).

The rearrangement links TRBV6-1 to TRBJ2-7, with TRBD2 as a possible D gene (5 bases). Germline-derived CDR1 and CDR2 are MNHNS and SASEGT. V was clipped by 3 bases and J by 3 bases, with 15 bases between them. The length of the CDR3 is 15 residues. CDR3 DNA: TGTGCCAGCAGTGAGCGGGCTTTTTTGGGCTACGAGCAGTACTTC. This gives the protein CASSERAFLGYEQYF.

The CDR3 region has the DNA TGTGCCAGCAGCTCTCTAGCGGGAGGTGAGACCCAGTACTTC. This codes for CASSSLAGGETQYF. The chain recombines TRBV11-2 with TRBJ2-5; TRBD2 matches 11 bases. Unmatched junction bases numbered 3, after V lost 4 bases and J lost 5 bases. The CDR3 has 14 amino acids. Germline assignment: CDR1 SGHAT and CDR2 FQNNGV. The entire variable domain, with the rest obtained from reference TRBV11-2 and TRBJ2-5, is as follows: EAGVAQSPRYKIIEKRQSVAFWCNPISGHATLYWYQQILGQGPKLLIQFQNNGVVDDSQLPKDRFSAERLKGVDSTLKIQPAKLEDSAVYLCASSSLAGGETQYFGPGTRLLVL.

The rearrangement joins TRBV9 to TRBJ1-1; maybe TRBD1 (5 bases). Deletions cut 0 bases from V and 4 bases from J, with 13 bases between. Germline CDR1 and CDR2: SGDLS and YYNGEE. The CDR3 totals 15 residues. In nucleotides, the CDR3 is TGTGCCAGCAGCGTAGCCTGGGGGGGGACCACTGAAGCTTTCTTT. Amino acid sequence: CASSVAWGGTTEAFF. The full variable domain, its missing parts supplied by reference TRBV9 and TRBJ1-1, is DSGVTQTPKHLITATGQRVTLRCSPRSGDLSVYWYQQSLDQGLQFLIQYYNGEERAKGNILERFSAQQFPDLHSELNLSSLELGDSALYFCASSVAWGGTTEAFFGQGTRLTVV.